The 11 T cell receptor beta chains below come from one sample, sequenced in a study of OX40 agonist ivuxolimab in advanced cancers. Assay: immunoSEQ multiplex PCR; the TCRdb copy retains only in-frame clones and omits some. The sample consists of 70,000 or so clones, around 87% of them appearing once. The sample consisted of CD4+ or CD8+ T cells sorted from blood, taken in a trial of the OX40 agonist ivuxolimab. The source is an adult with an advanced solid tumor such as melanoma, head and neck, liver or kidney cancer.

This clone showed up just a few times. This sequence joins TRBV19 and TRBJ1-5; tentative D call: TRBD1 (5 bases). The CDR3 is 13 amino acids. The V end was cut by 5 bases, the J end by 5 bases, with 10 bases between. Germline V gives CDR1 LNHDA, CDR2 SQIVND (reference sequence). The CDR3 here is CASSYRLHQPQHF. In nucleotides, the CDR3 is TGTGCCAGTAGTTACAGGCTCCATCAGCCCCAGCATTTT.

This clone was observed a single time. This sequence joins TRBV30 and TRBJ1-2; D might be TRBD1 (6 bases). Germline V gene sequence: CDR1 GTSNPN, CDR2 SVGIG (reference sequence). The ends were cut back, 1 base at V and 7 bases at J, with 10 bases in the middle. The CDR3 is made up of 12 amino acids. The CDR3 sequence is CAWSAGARGYTF. CDR3 DNA sequence: TGTGCCTGGAGTGCAGGGGCGCGTGGCTACACCTTC. Full variable domain (outside the CDR3, taken from reference TRBV30 and TRBJ1-2): SQTIHQWPATLVQPVGSPLSLECTVEGTSNPNLYWYRQAAGRGLQLLFYSVGIGQISSEVPQNLSASRPQDRQFILSSKKLLLSDSGFYLCAWSAGARGYTFGSGTRLTVV.

The gene calls are TRBV2 and TRBJ1-1; 9 nucleotides match TRBD1. From germline, CDR1 is SNHLY and CDR2 FYNNEI. CDR3 length equals 13 residues. V was clipped by 6 bases and J by 1 base; unmatched bases: 0. DNA of the CDR3: TGTGCCAGCAGGGACAGGGGGAACACTGAAGCTTTCTTT. Protein: CASRDRGNTEAFF.

The CDR3 sequence: CAILIAGVPHEQFF. CDR3 nucleotides: TGTGCCATCCTTATAGCGGGGGTTCCCCATGAGCAGTTCTTC. The chain employs TRBV21-1 and TRBJ2-1; TRBD2 was called by the table and not checked on the DNA. TRBV21-1 is assigned pseudogene status. This CDR3 region has 14 residues.

The chain recombines TRBV10-2 with TRBJ2-2; D is tentatively TRBD1 or TRBD2 (5 bases each). Per the germline V gene, CDR1 is WSHSY and CDR2 is SAAADI. This CDR3 comprises 14 residues. V lost 2 bases and J 6 bases, leaving 10 bases between the germline ends. Here the CDR3 reads CASSEQRGSGELFF. The CDR3, as DNA: TGCGCCAGCAGTGAGCAGAGGGGCTCCGGGGAGCTGTTTTTT.

About this clone itself: A read error may produce the germline difference seen at one junction end. The V and J genes are TRBV4-1 and TRBJ2-1; the D is unclear. The germline V gene encodes CDR1 MGHRA and CDR2 YSYEKL. There are 15 residues in the CDR3. The CDR3 DNA follows: TGCGCCAACAGCCAAGATGATGGACGAAGCAATGAGCAGTTCTTC. Translated, it gives CANSQDDGRSNEQFF.

The chain has TRBV2 and TRBJ2-7; D is perhaps TRBD1 (6 bases). This CDR3 has 15 amino acids. Germline V CDR1 and CDR2: SNHLY, FYNNEI. Trimming left V 7 bases short and J 6 bases short, with 22 bases between. DNA for the CDR3: TGTGCCAGCAAGACCCAGGGGACGGGTACTAGCGAGCAGTACTTC. It codes for CASKTQGTGTSEQYF.

V and J are TRBV4-2 and TRBJ1-3; 10 nucleotides match TRBD1. J lost 0 bases, V lost 3 bases, and 8 bases had no gene match. The V gene's germline CDR1 is LGHNA and CDR2 YNFKEQ. This CDR3 spans 18 amino acids. CDR3 in DNA: TGTGCCAGCAGCCAGAGGGGGGGACAGGGGATCTCTGGAAACACCATATATTTT. Residues: CASSQRGGQGISGNTIYF.

In this sample, this clone turned up once. V usage is TRBV5-6 and J usage is TRBJ2-2; no reliable D call. The CDR3 is made up of 16 amino acids. The V gene lost 0 bases and the J gene lost 1 base, with 10 bases spanning the gap. The germline V gene encodes CDR1 SGHDT and CDR2 YYEEEE. The CDR3 DNA is TGTGCCAGCAGCTTGGTGGTGTCTTGGAACACCGGGGAGCTGTTTTTT. Translation: CASSLVVSWNTGELFF. The variable domain in full, with the rest retrieved from reference TRBV5-6 and TRBJ2-2, is DAGVTQSPTHLIKTRGQQVTLRCSPKSGHDTVSWYQQALGQGPQFIFQYYEEEERQRGNFPDRFSGHQFPNYSSELNVNALLLGDSALYLCASSLVVSWNTGELFFGEGSRLTVL.

V gene TRBV18 combines with J gene TRBJ1-5; a possible D gene is TRBD1 (6 bases). The CDR3 spans 15 residues. Germline V gene lookup returns CDR1 KGHSH and CDR2 LQKENI. The ends were cut back, 3 bases at V and 4 bases at J, with 13 bases in the middle. The CDR3 loop is CASSPTGTYNQPQHF. The CDR3 region has the DNA TGTGCCAGCTCACCGACCGGGACATATAATCAGCCCCAGCATTTT.

The CDR3 here is CASRGQGDQPQHF. Written as DNA, the CDR3 is TGCGCCAGCAGAGGACAGGGGGACCAGCCCCAGCATTTT. V is TRBV10-2 and J is TRBJ1-5; 10 nucleotides align to TRBD1. This CDR3 comprises 13 residues. The V segment lost 6 bases and the J segment 7 bases; nucleotides outside the gene matches: 3. Germline loops: CDR1 WSHSY, CDR2 SAAADI.